Included here is one T cell receptor beta chain sequence, with context. The data were produced by immunoSEQ multiplex PCR, yet TCRdb's version contains in-frame clones alone and is incomplete. The sample lists about 250,000 clones, around 81% seen once, with approximately 4.7% in the top ten. These data are taken from a study of blood T cell repertoires in COVID-19. Study at large: Specimens from acute and convalescent COVID-19 originated in the United States, Italy and Spain. T cells, B-cell-depleted T cells, or PBMCs supplied cDNA or gDNA.

From germline, CDR1 is SGDLS and CDR2 YYNGEE. Trimming removed 3 bases at V and 6 bases at J, with 10 bases between. The CDR3 is 12 amino acids. The sequencing sample was made of peripheral blood. This clonotype originated in a man aged 50-59 years with active or convalescent COVID-19. The V gene is TRBV9, the J gene TRBJ2-7, with a tentative D call TRBD1 (6 bases). In DNA form, the CDR3 reads TGTGCCAGCAGCGCGCAGGGGACCGAGCAGTACTTC. It is translated as CASSAQGTEQYF.